The 7 T cell receptor beta chains given below trace back to one sample, sequenced in a study of cytomegalovirus exposure and HLA in healthy donors. 13 Jbeta primers and 60 Vbeta primers were used for the PCR. The table came from immunoSEQ multiplex PCR; TCRdb's copy has only in-frame clones and leaves some out. Altogether about 150,000 clones are present, roughly 68% being singletons, with the ten largest covering 8% to 13%. Sequencing was carried out using PBMCs. The receptors here all came from a young man in good health and CMV-seropositive.

Note on this clone: Other DNA sequences in the same sample also yield this CDR3. CDR3 sequence (DNA): TGTGCCAGCAGTTACCGGGACAGGGGAGACGAGCAGTACTTC. Protein sequence: CASSYRDRGDEQYF. The V gene is TRBV6-5, the J gene TRBJ2-7; 10 bases are a match to TRBD1. V dropped 2 bases and J dropped 5; count of bases not matched to a gene: 3. The CDR3 runs 14 residues. Germline CDR1 reads MNHEY; CDR2 reads SVGAGI.

CDR3 bases: TGTGCCAGCAGCCAAGATGAGTTGTCGGCGGCCCACGATCCCGTCGACGAGCAGTACTTC. Residues: CASSQDELSAAHDPVDEQYF. V is TRBV4-2 and J is TRBJ2-7, with D unresolved. Germline loops: CDR1 LGHNA, CDR2 YNFKEQ. With 0 bases removed from V and 5 bases from J, the gap between germline ends came to 29 bases. The CDR3 consists of 20 residues.

The chain combines TRBV5-4 with TRBJ1-1, with D perhaps TRBD1 (6 bases). Germline V CDR1 and CDR2: SGHNT, YYREEE (reference sequence). This CDR3 has 16 residues. V was cut by 4 bases and J by 0 bases, with 16 bases left in between. The CDR3 spells CASSRDPDRMNTEAFF. CDR3 nucleotides: TGTGCCAGCAGCCGGGACCCGGACAGAATGAACACTGAAGCTTTCTTT.

The chain links TRBV9 to TRBJ1-4; the match to TRBD1 covers 10 bases. The V gene's germline CDR1 is SGDLS and CDR2 YYNGEE. Trimming removed 3 bases from V and 7 bases from J; junction bases left unmatched: 6. This CDR3 spans 15 amino acids. CDR3 sequence: CASSERGTGVEKLFF. CDR3 bases: TGTGCCAGCAGCGAAAGGGGGACAGGGGTTGAAAAACTGTTTTTT.

The V call is TRBV9, the J call TRBJ2-1; weak D call: TRBD2 (7 bases). The length of the CDR3 is 14 residues. V lost 4 bases and J 11 bases, leaving 19 bases between the germline ends. Germline V lookup: CDR1 SGDLS, CDR2 YYNGEE. The CDR3 spells CASSPREGGGKQFF. The DNA for the CDR3 is TGTGCCAGCAGCCCCAGAGAGGGGGGGGGTAAGCAGTTCTTC.

The chain is built from TRBV15 and TRBJ1-4, with D perhaps matching TRBD1 (5 bases). The CDR3 spans 16 residues. V was trimmed by 0 bases and J by 5 bases, leaving 13 bases between them. The germline CDR1 and CDR2 sequences are LNHNV and YYDKDF (reference sequence). CDR3 loop: CATSRDRGSRNEKLFF. CDR3 sequence (DNA): TGTGCCACCAGCAGAGATCGGGGGTCTCGGAATGAAAAACTGTTTTTT.

The rearrangement uses TRBV6-4 and TRBJ2-3, with no clear D. Trimming stripped 1 base from V and 0 bases from J, with 8 bases between. The CDR3 has 15 residues. Looked up from germline, CDR1 is MRHNA and CDR2 is SNTAGT. The CDR3 spells CASSDFHSSTDTQYF. The CDR3 DNA sequence: TGTGCCAGCAGTGACTTCCACAGTAGCACAGATACGCAGTATTTT.